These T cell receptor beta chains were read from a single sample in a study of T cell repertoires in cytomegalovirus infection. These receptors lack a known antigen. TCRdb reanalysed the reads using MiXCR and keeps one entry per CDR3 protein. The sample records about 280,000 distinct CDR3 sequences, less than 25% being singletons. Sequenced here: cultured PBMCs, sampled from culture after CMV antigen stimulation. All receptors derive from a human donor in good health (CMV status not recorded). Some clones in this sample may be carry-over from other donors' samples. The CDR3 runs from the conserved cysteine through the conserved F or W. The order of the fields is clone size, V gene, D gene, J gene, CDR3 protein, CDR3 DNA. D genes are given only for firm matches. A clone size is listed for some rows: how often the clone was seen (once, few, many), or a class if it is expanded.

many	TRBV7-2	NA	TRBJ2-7	CASTLLGGGTYEQYF	TGTGCCAGCACCCTATTGGGGGGAGGAACCTACGAGCAGTACTTC
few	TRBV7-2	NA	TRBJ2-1	CASSSWTEYNEQFF	TGTGCCAGCAGCTCATGGACAGAGTACAATGAGCAGTTCTTC
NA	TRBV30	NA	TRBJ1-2	CAWQQSSYGYTF	TGTGCCTGGCAACAGAGCAGCTATGGCTACACCTTC
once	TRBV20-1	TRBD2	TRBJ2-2	CSARDPGLAGGELFF	TGCAGTGCTAGAGATCCCGGGCTAGCGGGAGGGGAGCTGTTTTTT
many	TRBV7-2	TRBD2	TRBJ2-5	CASTIAGGPQETQYF	TGTGCCAGCACGATTGCGGGAGGGCCCCAGGAGACCCAGTACTTC
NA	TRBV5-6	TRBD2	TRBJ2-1	CASSFSGSRGSYNEQFF	TGTGCCAGCAGCTTTAGCGGGAGTCGTGGGTCCTACAATGAGCAGTTCTTC
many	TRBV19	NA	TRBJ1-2	CASMRASYGYTF	TGTGCCAGTATGCGGGCTTCCTATGGCTACACCTTC
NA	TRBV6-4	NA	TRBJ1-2	CASRGLADKVYGYTF	TGTGCCAGCAGAGGACTGGCGGACAAGGTTTATGGCTACACCTTC
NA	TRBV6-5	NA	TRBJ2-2	CASRTVADPNTGELFF	TGTGCCAGCAGGACCGTAGCGGATCCGAACACCGGGGAGCTGTTTTTT
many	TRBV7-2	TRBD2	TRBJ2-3	CASRRRPSGADTQYF	TGTGCCAGCAGGCGACGCCCTAGCGGAGCAGATACGCAGTATTTT
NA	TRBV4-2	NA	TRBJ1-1	CASSQAAGENTEAFF	TGTGCCAGCAGCCAAGCGGCCGGGGAGAACACTGAAGCTTTCTTT
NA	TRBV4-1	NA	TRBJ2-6	CASSQGSPGANVLTF	TGCGCCAGCAGCCAAGGGTCCCCTGGGGCCAACGTCCTGACTTTC
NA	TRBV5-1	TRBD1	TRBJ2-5	CASSSTGTGGLETQYF	TGCGCCAGCAGCAGTACCGGGACAGGGGGCTTGGAGACCCAGTACTTC
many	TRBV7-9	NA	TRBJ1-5	CASSSSAATSNQPQHF	TGTGCCAGCAGCTCTTCGGCAGCTACTAGCAATCAGCCCCAGCATTTT
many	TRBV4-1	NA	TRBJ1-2	CASSQVAAGYGYTF	TGCGCCAGCAGCCAAGTGGCAGCCGGTTATGGCTACACCTTC
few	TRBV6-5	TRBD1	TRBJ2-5	CASSYSGRGQETQYF	TGTGCCAGCAGTTACTCGGGCAGGGGGCAAGAGACCCAGTACTTC
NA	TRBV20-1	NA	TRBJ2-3	CSARGGTSTDTQYF	TGCAGTGCTAGAGGGGGGACTTCGACAGATACGCAGTATTTT